These 14 T cell receptor beta chains share one sample of origin, sequenced in a study of cytomegalovirus exposure and HLA in healthy donors. With 60 Vbeta and 13 Jbeta primers, the PCR was carried out. Clones were sequenced by immunoSEQ multiplex PCR, and TCRdb holds only the in-frame ones, with some missing. The data show roughly 200,000 clones, with approximately 82% seen just once and 0.58% held by the top ten. Input material: PBMCs. The receptors derive from a woman aged 40 to 50 in good health and CMV-seronegative.

The rearrangement links TRBV7-2 to TRBJ2-4; D might be TRBD2 (6 bases). V was shortened by 1 base and J by 12 bases, with 13 bases between the two germline ends. There are 13 residues in the CDR3. Per germline, CDR1 SGHTA and CDR2 FQGNSA. The CDR3 DNA reads TGTGCCAGCAGCTTAGGGCAGGGAGGATCTCAGTACTTC. This codes for CASSLGQGGSQYF.

The V gene is TRBV30, the J gene TRBJ2-3; 9 positions match TRBD1. J was trimmed by 1 base and V by 5 bases; bases with no gene match: 4. The CDR3 sequence is 14 residues long. CDR1 is GTSNPN, CDR2 SVGIG, per germline (reference sequence). DNA for the CDR3: TGTGCCTGGGACAGGGGGATTGGCACAGATACGCAGTATTTT. This translates into CAWDRGIGTDTQYF.

The rearrangement joins TRBV5-1 to TRBJ1-2; TRBD1 might be the D (6 bases). The V end was cut by 0 bases, the J end by 5 bases, with 11 bases between. CDR3 size: 14 residues. Germline V gene lookup returns CDR1 SGHRS and CDR2 YFSETQ. The CDR3 sequence is CASSLAMQGYGYTF. CDR3 nucleotides: TGCGCCAGCAGCTTGGCCATGCAGGGGTATGGCTACACCTTC.

The V call is TRBV7-8, the J call TRBJ2-2; a possible D gene is TRBD1 (5 bases). Trimming removed 3 bases at V and 1 base at J, with 6 bases between. Germline CDR1 SGHVS, CDR2 FQNEAQ. This CDR3 contains 14 residues. CDR3 loop: CASSFDRNTGELFF. CDR3 in DNA: TGTGCCAGCAGCTTTGACAGGAACACCGGGGAGCTGTTTTTT. The complete variable domain, with remaining parts taken from reference TRBV7-8 and TRBJ2-2, reads GAGVSQSPRYKVAKRGQDVALRCDPISGHVSLFWYQQALGQGPEFLTYFQNEAQLDKSGLPSDRFFAERPEGSVSTLKIQRTQQEDSAVYLCASSFDRNTGELFFGEGSRLTVL.

A few counts support this clone. V and J are TRBV15 and TRBJ2-7; a weak D match, TRBD2 (6 bases). CDR3 length: 13 residues. V was trimmed by 6 bases and J by 5 bases, leaving 14 bases between them. In germline, CDR1 is LNHNV, CDR2 YYDKDF (reference sequence). CDR3 protein: CATRVGGVHEQYF. In DNA, the CDR3 is TGTGCCACCAGGGTGGGGGGAGTCCACGAGCAGTACTTC. The full variable domain, its missing parts supplied by reference TRBV15 and TRBJ2-7, is DAMVIQNPRYQVTQFGKPVTLSCSQTLNHNVMYWYQQKSSQAPKLLFHYYDKDFNNEADTPDNFQSRRPNTSFCFLDIRSPGLGDTAMYLCATRVGGVHEQYFGPGTRLTVT.

The chain employs TRBV27 and TRBJ2-5; no clear D gene. There are 14 residues in the CDR3. Germline values: CDR1 MNHEY, CDR2 SMNVEV (reference sequence). V lost 2 bases, J lost 0 bases, and 7 bases lay in between. This chain's CDR3 is CASSLTPYQETQYF. The CDR3 bases are TGTGCCAGCAGTTTAACACCGTACCAAGAGACCCAGTACTTC.

In its sample, this clone was seen many times. The chain joins TRBV7-9 to TRBJ1-3, with TRBD1 identical over 7 bases. CDR3 length: 12 amino acids. The V and J ends lost 9 bases and 2 bases, in that order; junction bases with no gene match: 1. CDR1 and CDR2 (germline): SEHNR, FQNEAQ (reference sequence). The CDR3 DNA is TGTGCCAGTCAGGGGGCTGGAAACACCATATATTTT. It yields the protein CASQGAGNTIYF.

The chain uses TRBV18 and TRBJ1-1, with 11 bases matching TRBD1. The CDR3 totals 16 residues. Trimming took 3 bases from V and 3 from J; bases not matched to a gene: 6. Looked up from germline, CDR1 is KGHSH and CDR2 is LQKENI. The CDR3 nucleotides read TGTGCCAGCTCACCTAATCCGGGACAGGGGGACACTGAAGCTTTCTTT. Encoded protein: CASSPNPGQGDTEAFF.

V gene TRBV5-1 combines with J gene TRBJ1-1; 8 nucleotides match TRBD1. After removal of 5 bases from V and 4 bases from J, the junction contained 7 bases not matched to a gene. The CDR3 loop spans 14 amino acids. From germline, CDR1 is SGHRS and CDR2 YFSETQ. CDR3 sequence reads: CASSGQGGSTEAFF. CDR3 bases: TGCGCCAGCAGTGGACAGGGCGGGTCCACTGAAGCTTTCTTT. Supplemented by reference TRBV5-1 and TRBJ1-1, the full variable domain reads KAGVTQTPRYLIKTRGQQVTLSCSPISGHRSVSWYQQTPGQGLQFLFEYFSETQRNKGNFPGRFSGRQFSNSRSEMNVSTLELGDSALYLCASSGQGGSTEAFFGQGTRLTVV.

The rearrangement joins TRBV5-4 to TRBJ2-1; TRBD2 aligns across 9 bases. CDR3 length: 15 amino acids. V lost 6 bases to trimming and J lost 4 bases; unmatched junction nucleotides: 8. CDR1 is SGHNT and CDR2 is YYREEE in the germline V gene (reference sequence). CDR3 sequence reads: CASTPRGGAYNEQFF. The CDR3 nucleotides read TGTGCCAGCACCCCGCGGGGGGGAGCTTACAATGAGCAGTTCTTC.

The chain combines TRBV4-3 with TRBJ2-4; D might be TRBD2 (6 bases). Germline assignment: CDR1 LGHNA and CDR2 YSLEER. V gave up 1 base and J gave up 1 base, with 14 bases separating them. The CDR3 runs 17 residues. The CDR3 is CASSQVLANWAKNIQYF. For the CDR3, the DNA is TGCGCCAGCAGCCAAGTTCTAGCGAATTGGGCCAAAAACATTCAGTACTTC.

This clone was counted only a few times. The chain joins TRBV7-3 to TRBJ1-1, with 7 bases aligning to TRBD1. The CDR3 loop spans 14 amino acids. Germline lookup yields CDR1 SGHTA and CDR2 FQGTGA. V was pared by 4 bases and J by 4 bases, with 6 bases of the junction left unmatched. The CDR3 bases are TGTGCCAGCAGCTCACAGGGGATGGGCACTGAAGCTTTCTTT. This gives the protein CASSSQGMGTEAFF.

In this sample, this clone turned up a few times. The CDR3 region is CASSYTLTGGEKLFF. The CDR3 DNA sequence: TGTGCCAGCAGTTACACCCTCACAGGGGGCGAAAAACTGTTTTTT. The chain combines TRBV6-6 with TRBJ1-4; 9 bases line up with TRBD1. The V and J ends lost 2 bases and 8 bases, in that order; junction bases with no gene match: 6. The germline CDR1 and CDR2 sequences are MNHNY and SVGAGI (reference sequence). The CDR3 is 15 amino acids.

The V and J genes are TRBV2 and TRBJ2-3, with 9 bases lining up with TRBD2. J lost 3 bases, V lost 7 bases, and 5 bases had no gene match. The CDR3 has 14 amino acids. Germline V gene lookup returns CDR1 SNHLY and CDR2 FYNNEI. The CDR3 coding sequence is TGTGCCAGCATCCCGGGACTAGCAACAGATACGCAGTATTTT. It specifies CASIPGLATDTQYF. Variable domain in full (rest from reference TRBV2 and TRBJ2-3): EPEVTQTPSHQVTQMGQEVILRCVPISNHLYFYWYRQILGQKVEFLVSFYNNEISEKSEIFDDQFSVERPDGSNFTLKIRSTKLEDSAMYFCASIPGLATDTQYFGPGTRLTVL.